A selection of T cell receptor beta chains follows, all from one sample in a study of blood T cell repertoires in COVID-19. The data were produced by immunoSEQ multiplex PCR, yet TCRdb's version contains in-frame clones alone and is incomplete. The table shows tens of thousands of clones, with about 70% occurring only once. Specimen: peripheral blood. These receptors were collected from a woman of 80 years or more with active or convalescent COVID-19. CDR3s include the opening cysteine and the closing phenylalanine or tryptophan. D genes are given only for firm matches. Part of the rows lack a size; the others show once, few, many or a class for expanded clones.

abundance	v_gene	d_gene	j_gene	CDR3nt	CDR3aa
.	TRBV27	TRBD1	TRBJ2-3	TGTGCCAGCTCAGGACAGGTCACAGATACGCAGTATTTT	CASSGQVTDTQYF
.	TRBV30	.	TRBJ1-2	TGTGCCTGGGGTCCCGGGGGTGACTATGGCTACACCTTC	CAWGPGGDYGYTF
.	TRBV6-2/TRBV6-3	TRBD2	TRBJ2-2	TGTGCCAGCAGCAAGTCCGTCGGGTTAGCGGGGGCCCTCCGCACCGGGGAGCTGTTTTTT	CASSKSVGLAGALRTGELFF
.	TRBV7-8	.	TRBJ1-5	TGTGCCAGCAGCTTGGGAGTAGGCAATCAGCCCCAGCATTTT	CASSLGVGNQPQHF
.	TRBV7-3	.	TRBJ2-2	TGTGCCAGCAGCTTAACCGGGGTAGACACCGGGGAGCTGTTTTTT	CASSLTGVDTGELFF
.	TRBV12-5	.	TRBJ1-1	TGTGCTAGTGGTTTGGCAATAGACAGGATGAACACTGAAGCTTTCTTT	CASGLAIDRMNTEAFF
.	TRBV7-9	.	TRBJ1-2	TGTGCCAGCAGCTTAGCGGGCAGGGTCTATGGCTACACCTTC	CASSLAGRVYGYTF
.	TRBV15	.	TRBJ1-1	TGTGCCACCAGCAGAGCCAGGTTGGGGAACACTGAAGCTTTCTTT	CATSRARLGNTEAFF
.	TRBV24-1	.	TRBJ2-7	TGTGCCACCAGTGGAGGTAGCGAAGCCTACGAGCAGTACTTC	CATSGGSEAYEQYF
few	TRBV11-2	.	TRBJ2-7	TGTGCCAGCAGCTTGGGCGGGGAGATTCAAATCTACGAGCAGTACTTC	CASSLGGEIQIYEQYF
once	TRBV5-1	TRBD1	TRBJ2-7	TGCGCCAGCAGCTTGGCCGGGACAGGCCCCTACGAGCAGTACTTC	CASSLAGTGPYEQYF
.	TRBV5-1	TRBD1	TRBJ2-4	TGCGCCAGCAGCTTAGGGGGCACCGGGGACATTCAGTACTTC	CASSLGGTGDIQYF
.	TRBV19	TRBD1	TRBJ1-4	TGTGCCAGTAGTCGCCGGGACAGGGAGACTAATGAAAAACTGTTTTTT	CASSRRDRETNEKLFF
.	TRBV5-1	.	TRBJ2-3	TGCGCCAGCAGGACAAGTGGGACAGATACGCAGTATTTT	CASRTSGTDTQYF
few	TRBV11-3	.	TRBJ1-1	TGTGCCAGCAGCCCGCCGGGAGTTGATGTCAGGATCCACACTGAAGCTTTCTTT	CASSPPGVDVRIHTEAFF
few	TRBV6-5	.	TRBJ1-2	TGTGCCAGCAGTTACACAGGGAATAGCAACTATGGCTACACCTTC	CASSYTGNSNYGYTF
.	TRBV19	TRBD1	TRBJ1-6	TGTGCCAGTAACTTCGACAGGGGTGGGTCACCCCTCCACTTT	CASNFDRGGSPLHF
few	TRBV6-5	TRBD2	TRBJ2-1	TGTGCCAGCAGACCCGGACTAGCGGGGGGGAATGAGCAGTTCTTC	CASRPGLAGGNEQFF
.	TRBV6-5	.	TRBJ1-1	TGTGCCAGCATGTTCTCCTTCGAAGCTTTCTTT	CASMFSFEAFF
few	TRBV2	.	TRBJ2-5	TGTGCCAGCAGTGGGCTAGAACAAGAGACCCAGTACTTC	CASSGLEQETQYF
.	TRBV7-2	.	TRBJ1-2	TGTGCCAGCACCATTCCCCCCTATGGCTACACCTTC	CASTIPPYGYTF
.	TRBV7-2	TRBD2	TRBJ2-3	TGTGCCAGCAGCCTAAAGACTAGCGGGGTCAATACGCAGTATTTT	CASSLKTSGVNTQYF
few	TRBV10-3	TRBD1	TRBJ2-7	TGTGCCATCAGTGAACCGGGACAGCCCTACGAGCAGTACTTC	CAISEPGQPYEQYF
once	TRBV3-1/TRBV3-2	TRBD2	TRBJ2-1	TGTGCCAGCAGCCAAGGGCTAGCGGGGGGGCTCAATGAGCAGTTCTTC	CASSQGLAGGLNEQFF
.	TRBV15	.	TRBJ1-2	TGTGCCACCAGGGTTGGGGGGACTTCCTACTACACCTTC	CATRVGGTSYYTF
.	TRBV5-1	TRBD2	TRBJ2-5	TGCGCCAGCAGCATGCTGACTAGCGGGGGTCGGCAAGAGACCCAGTACTTC	CASSMLTSGGRQETQYF
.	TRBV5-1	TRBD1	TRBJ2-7	TGCGCCAGCAGCAAGGGGACAGGGGAGCGGTACGAGCAGTACTTC	CASSKGTGERYEQYF
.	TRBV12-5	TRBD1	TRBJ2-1	TGTGCTAATGTCCAACAGGGGGCACGGTTCTTC	CANVQQGARFF
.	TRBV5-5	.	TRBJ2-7	TGTGCCAGCAGCTTGCGGGGCTACGAGCAGTACTTC	CASSLRGYEQYF
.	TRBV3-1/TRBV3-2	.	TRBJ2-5	TGTGCCAGCAGCTATCGACCGGGGGAGACCCAGTACTTC	CASSYRPGETQYF
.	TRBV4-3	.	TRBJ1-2	TGCGCCAGCAGCTACGTACAGGGCTATGGCTACACCTTC	CASSYVQGYGYTF
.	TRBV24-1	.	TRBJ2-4	TGTGCCACCAGTCGGCAGGAGGACCTAGCCAAAAACATTCAGTACTTC	CATSRQEDLAKNIQYF
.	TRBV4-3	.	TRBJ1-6	TGCGCCAGCAGCCAAGAGGGGGGGCTAGGTAATTCACCCCTCCACTTT	CASSQEGGLGNSPLHF
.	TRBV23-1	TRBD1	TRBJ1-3	TGCGCCAGCCGCGGACAGGGAGACAAAAGCTCTGGAAACACCATATATTTT	CASRGQGDKSSGNTIYF
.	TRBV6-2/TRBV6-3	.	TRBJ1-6	TGTGCCAGCAGTTACCGTCAGGACAGTCCCTACTTGAATTCACCCCTCCACTTT	CASSYRQDSPYLNSPLHF
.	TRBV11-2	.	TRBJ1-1	TGTGCCAGCAGAACCACAGTGAACACTGAAGCTTTCTTT	CASRTTVNTEAFF
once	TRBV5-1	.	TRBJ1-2	TGCGCCAGCAGCTTGGACAGGGTGAGGGACTATGGCTACACCTTC	CASSLDRVRDYGYTF
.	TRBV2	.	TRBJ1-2	TGTGCCAGCAGTGTGAACACGATCTATGGCTACACCTTC	CASSVNTIYGYTF
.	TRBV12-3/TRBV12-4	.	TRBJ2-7	TGTGCCAGTGCTAGGCGAAACGAGCAGTACTTC	CASARRNEQYF
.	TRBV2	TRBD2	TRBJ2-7	TGTGCCAGCACCATGAGCGGGGGAACTCCTTCGTACGAGCAGTACTTC	CASTMSGGTPSYEQYF
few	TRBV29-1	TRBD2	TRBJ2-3	TGCAGCGTTGTTTCTAGCGGGGGGGTAGATACGCAGTATTTT	CSVVSSGGVDTQYF
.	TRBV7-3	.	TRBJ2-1	TGTGCCAGCAGCCCAAGGGGCGACGTTGGAATCAATGAGCAGTTCTTC	CASSPRGDVGINEQFF
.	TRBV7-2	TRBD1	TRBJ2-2	TGTGCCGGCAGAACAGGGGTCCCCACCGGGGAGCTGTTTTTT	CAGRTGVPTGELFF
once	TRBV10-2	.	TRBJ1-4	TGCGCCAGCAGTGACAGGGGCACTAATGAAAAACTGTTTTTT	CASSDRGTNEKLFF
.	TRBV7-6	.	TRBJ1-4	TGTGCCAGCAGCCGCGGTCCTTCGTCAACTAATGAAAAACTGTTTTTT	CASSRGPSSTNEKLFF
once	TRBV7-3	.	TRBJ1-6	TGTGCCAGCAGCTTATGGGGGGATTCACCCCTCCACTTT	CASSLWGDSPLHF
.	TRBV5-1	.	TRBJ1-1	TGCGCCAGCAGCTTGGGGGCAGGGTCTCGGGAAGCTTTCTTT	CASSLGAGSREAFF
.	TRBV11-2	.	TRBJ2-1	TGTGCCAGCAGCTTAGGGCGGGGCCTGCGGCGGCGGTCGAACAATGAGCAGTTCTTC	CASSLGRGLRRRSNNEQFF
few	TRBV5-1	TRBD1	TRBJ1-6	TGCGCCAGCAGCCGGGACAGGGAATCACCCCTCCACTTT	CASSRDRESPLHF
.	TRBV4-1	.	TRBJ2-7	TGCGCCAGCAGCCAAGGAGAGAGAGGCGCCTACGAGCAGTACTTC	CASSQGERGAYEQYF
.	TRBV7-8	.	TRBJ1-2	TGTGCCAGCAGCAGATGGCAGGGCGGGGACTATGGCTACACCTTC	CASSRWQGGDYGYTF
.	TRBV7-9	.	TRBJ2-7	TGTGCCAGCAGCCAGGACTCCTACGAGCAGTACTTC	CASSQDSYEQYF
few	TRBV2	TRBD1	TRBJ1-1	TGTGCCAGCGAGGGACAGTACACTGAAGCTTTCTTT	CASEGQYTEAFF